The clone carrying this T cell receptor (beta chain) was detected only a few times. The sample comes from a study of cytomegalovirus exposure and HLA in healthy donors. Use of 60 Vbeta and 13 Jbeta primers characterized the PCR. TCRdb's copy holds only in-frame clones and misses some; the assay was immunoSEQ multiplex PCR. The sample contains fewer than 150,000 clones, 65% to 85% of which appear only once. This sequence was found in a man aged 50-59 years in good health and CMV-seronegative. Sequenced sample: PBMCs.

CDR3 protein: CATSGGPGGSETQYF. The CDR3 coding sequence is TGTGCCACCAGCGGGGGTCCAGGGGGCTCGGAGACCCAGTACTTC. This chain connects TRBV15 to TRBJ2-5, with 8 nucleotides matching TRBD1. Trimming cost V 5 bases and J 5 bases; bases outside gene matches: 10. The CDR3 sequence is 15 residues long. The germline gives CDR1 LNHNV, CDR2 YYDKDF (reference sequence).